Sequencing of this TCR beta chain was carried out in a study of cytomegalovirus exposure and HLA in healthy donors. Findings and limits, study-wide: Previous analysis showed most TCR beta V segments were productive about 90% or about 30% of the time.

The CDR3 is 20 amino acids. V shed 0 bases, J shed 2 bases, and the junction held 17 bases outside the gene matches. Germline values: CDR1 ENHRY, CDR2 SYGVKD. This clone has a handful of counts. The antigen is undetermined. PCR was performed using 60 Vbeta and 13 Jbeta primers. Profiled with immunoSEQ multiplex PCR; TCRdb holds only in-frame clones, not every one. This table holds about 110,000 clones, around 81% found once. Sequenced material: PBMCs. The sequence was collected from a young woman in good health and CMV-seronegative. The chain employs TRBV10-3 and TRBJ2-7; 9 bases map to TRBD1. CDR3 sequence (DNA): TGTGCCATCAGTGAGTCAAGGTTATTGGACAGGGGAGGGGGAACCTACGAGCAGTACTTC. Translated, it gives CAISESRLLDRGGGTYEQYF.